This T cell receptor beta chain is from a study of blood T cells in healthy people across ages. Study-level results: More naive CD4+ cells and higher diversity were found in long-lived than in aged donors. Among T cells, TCR beta diversity per million cells dropped roughly linearly as age rose.

Turning to this clonotype: Its target is unknown.

Then a second PCR, running roughly 7 to 11 cycles, was carried out with a sample-barcoded 5' primer and a J-beta primer mix. From the 5' RACE reads, TCRdb called clonotypes with MiXCR, one entry per CDR3 protein. The sample lists around 800,000 distinct CDR3 sequences, approximately 59% seen once, with around a quarter in the top ten. Germline V gene sequence: CDR1 MNHEY, CDR2 SVGAGI. With V trimmed by 3 bases and J by 6 bases, 6 bases remained unmatched. The CDR3 spans 14 residues. The chain couples TRBV6-5 to TRBJ1-2; TRBD1 matches 8 bases. The sequence was collected from a man aged 30-40 years in good health. Sequencing input: blood. The CDR3: CASSYHQGADGYTF. In DNA form, the CDR3 reads TGTGCCAGCAGTTATCACCAGGGGGCAGATGGCTACACCTTC.